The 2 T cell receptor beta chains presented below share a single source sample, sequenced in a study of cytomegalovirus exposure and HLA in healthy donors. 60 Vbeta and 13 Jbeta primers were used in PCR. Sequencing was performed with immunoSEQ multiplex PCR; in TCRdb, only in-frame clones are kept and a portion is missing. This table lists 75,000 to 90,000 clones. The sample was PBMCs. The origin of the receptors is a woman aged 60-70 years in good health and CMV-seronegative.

Here the CDR3 reads CASSHLGDRGNTIYF. CDR3 bases: TGCGCCAGCAGCCATCTAGGGGACAGAGGAAACACCATATATTTT. This sequence joins TRBV5-1 and TRBJ1-3, with 7 bases fitting TRBD1. Germline lookup yields CDR1 SGHRS and CDR2 YFSETQ. The ends lost 4 bases at V and 4 bases at J; junction bases unmatched: 8. The CDR3 totals 15 residues.

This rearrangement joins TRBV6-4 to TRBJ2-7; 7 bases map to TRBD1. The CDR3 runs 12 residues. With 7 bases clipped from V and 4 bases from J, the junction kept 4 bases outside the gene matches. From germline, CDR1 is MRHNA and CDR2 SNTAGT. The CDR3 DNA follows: TGTGCCAGCAAAGACAGGGTTTACGAGCAGTACTTC. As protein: CASKDRVYEQYF.